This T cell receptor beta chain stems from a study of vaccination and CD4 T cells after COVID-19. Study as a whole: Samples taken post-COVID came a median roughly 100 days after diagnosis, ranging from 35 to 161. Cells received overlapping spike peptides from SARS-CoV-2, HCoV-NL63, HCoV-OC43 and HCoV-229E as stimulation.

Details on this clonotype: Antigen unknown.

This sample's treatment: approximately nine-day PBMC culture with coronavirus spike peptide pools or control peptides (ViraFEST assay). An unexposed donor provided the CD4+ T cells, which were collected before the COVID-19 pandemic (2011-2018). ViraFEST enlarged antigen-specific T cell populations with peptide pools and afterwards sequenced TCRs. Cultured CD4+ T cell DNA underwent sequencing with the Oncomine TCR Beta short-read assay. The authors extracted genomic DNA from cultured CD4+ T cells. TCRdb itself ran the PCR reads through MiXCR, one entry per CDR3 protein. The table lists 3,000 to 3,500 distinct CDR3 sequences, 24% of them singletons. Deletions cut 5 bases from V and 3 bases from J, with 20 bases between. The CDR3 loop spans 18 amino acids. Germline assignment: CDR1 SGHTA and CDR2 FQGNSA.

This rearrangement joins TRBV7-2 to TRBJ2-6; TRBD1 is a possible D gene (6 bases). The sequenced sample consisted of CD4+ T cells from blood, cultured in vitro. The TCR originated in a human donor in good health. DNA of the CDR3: TGTGCCAGCAGCGTGGGGTACAGGGCGAGGGGTGGGGCCAACGTCCTGACTTTC. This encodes CASSVGYRARGGANVLTF.